This TCR beta chain was profiled in a study of blood T cell repertoires in COVID-19. This clone has a handful of counts. This CDR3 comprises 14 residues. V was cut by 4 bases and J by 2 bases, with 12 bases left in between. Germline-derived CDR1 and CDR2 are WNHNN and SYGVQD (reference sequence). Using immunoSEQ multiplex PCR, the repertoire was profiled, and TCRdb retains in-frame clones only, with some absent. This table has about 250,000 clones, about 85% appearing once. Sequencing used PBMCs or T cells enriched from blood (not recorded which). The V call is TRBV10-1, the J call TRBJ2-7; TRBD2 is a possible D gene (6 bases). The origin of this receptor is a woman in her fifties or sixties who had recovered from COVID-19. This chain's CDR3 is CASSAAGSPYEQYF. The CDR3, as DNA: TGCGCCAGCAGTGCGGCGGGGTCCCCCTACGAGCAGTACTTC.